This T cell receptor beta chain was captured by sequencing in a study of shared clonotypes between healthy human individuals. The study's findings and limits: Generally, naive subsets came out with larger estimated richness than memory subsets. Represented diversity, genetic and exposure-history alike, was limited by few donors. Clonotype sharing across four donors was observed for around 5% of naive CD4 clonotypes.

Trimming pared 7 bases from V and 2 bases from J, leaving 21 bases between. Germline CDR1 MNHEY, CDR2 SMNVEV (reference sequence). The CDR3 consists of 16 residues. CD45RO+ cells and CCR7-negative CD45RA+ TemRA cells were combined as CD8 memory. A note on this clone: The antigen is undetermined.

Sequenced by immunoSEQ multiplex PCR; TCRdb stores in-frame clones only, minus some. The repertoire has roughly 700,000 clones, less than 95% of them found once; the top ten carry less than 40%. Sequenced: memory CD8+ T cells from PBMCs. The subset: CD45RO+ cells pooled with CCR7-negative TemRA cells. The clonotype originates from a man aged 18 to 35 in good health. Some clones in this sample may be carry-over from other donors' samples. The chain links TRBV27 to TRBJ2-7, with a weak D call TRBD1 (5 bases). CDR3 protein: CASIPSQGSAPYEQYF. In DNA, the CDR3 is TGTGCCAGCATCCCTAGTCAGGGAAGCGCTCCCTACGAGCAGTACTTC.